These 9 T cell receptor beta chains share one sample of origin, sequenced in a study of T cell responses to AZD1222 COVID-19 vaccine. Data came from immunoSEQ multiplex PCR; TCRdb stores just in-frame clones and leaves some out. The table shows more than 100,000 clones, with about nine tenths occurring only once. The material was peripheral blood, obtained on day 0 of AZD1222 vaccination. Every receptor here comes from an adult in good health.

The chain joins TRBV12-3 or TRBV12-4 to TRBJ2-2; D is undetermined. CDR3 size: 11 residues. The germline V and J ends were trimmed by 4 bases and 6 bases, with 3 bases remaining between them. The CDR3 DNA follows: TGTGCCAGCAGTTGGGCCGGGGAGCTGTTTTTT. Translating gives CASSWAGELFF.

The gene calls are TRBV30 and TRBJ2-5, with TRBD1 identical over 12 bases. Per germline, CDR1 GTSNPN and CDR2 SVGIG (reference sequence). The V gene end was trimmed by 6 bases and the J gene end by 2 bases; junction bases not matched to a gene: 7. The CDR3 loop spans 15 amino acids. CDR3 in amino acids: CACTGTGGLQETQYF. CDR3 DNA: TGTGCCTGTACCGGGACAGGGGGCCTTCAAGAGACCCAGTACTTC.

The chain links TRBV13 to TRBJ2-6; D is undetermined. Germline CDR1 and CDR2: PRHDT and FYEKMQ (reference sequence). The CDR3 contains 13 residues. The V end lost 6 bases, the J end lost 1 base, and 4 bases lay between the germline ends. The CDR3: CASRDSGANVLTF. CDR3 coding DNA: TGTGCCAGCAGAGATTCTGGGGCCAACGTCCTGACTTTC.

Regarding this clone: Other DNA sequences within the sample encode an identical CDR3. V is TRBV19 and J is TRBJ2-7, with 7 bases lining up with TRBD1. Losses at the gene ends were 3 bases for V and 2 bases for J; bases not matched to a gene: 4. The CDR3 contains 14 residues. Germline loops: CDR1 LNHDA, CDR2 SQIVND (reference sequence). For the CDR3, the DNA is TGTGCCAGTAGTATCGGAACAGGGGCCTACGAGCAGTACTTC. Translating it yields CASSIGTGAYEQYF.

The chain employs TRBV12-1 and TRBJ1-1. TRBV12-1 is termed a pseudogene. CDR3 length: 16 residues. The CDR3 spells CASSSMRHGRNTEAFF. CDR3 bases: TGTGCCAGCAGCTCCATGAGGCATGGTAGGAACACTGAAGCTTTCTTT.

The J gene is TRBJ1-2, the V gene TRBV4-3; D gene unclear. There are 14 residues in the CDR3. The V end lost 0 bases, the J end lost 4 bases, and 9 bases lay between the germline ends. Germline CDR1 reads LGHNA; CDR2 reads YSLEER. CDR3 sequence reads: CASSQDKRRYGYTF. The CDR3 DNA is TGCGCCAGCAGCCAAGATAAACGGCGCTATGGCTACACCTTC.

This chain's CDR3 is CAWSAGSGELFF. Here the CDR3 DNA reads TGTGCCTGGAGTGCTGGATCCGGGGAGCTGTTTTTT. The genes are TRBV30 and TRBJ2-2; D gene ambiguous. V lost 1 base and J 6 bases, leaving 6 bases between the germline ends. Looked up from germline, CDR1 is GTSNPN and CDR2 is SVGIG (reference sequence). The CDR3 runs 12 residues. Looking up the rest from reference TRBV30 and TRBJ2-2 gives the full variable domain: SQTIHQWPATLVQPVGSPLSLECTVEGTSNPNLYWYRQAAGRGLQLLFYSVGIGQISSEVPQNLSASRPQDRQFILSSKKLLLSDSGFYLCAWSAGSGELFFGEGSRLTVL.

This chain connects TRBV2 to TRBJ2-2, with 9 bases that match TRBD2. J lost 5 bases, V lost 8 bases, and 15 bases had no gene match. The CDR3 consists of 17 residues. Germline-derived CDR1 and CDR2 are SNHLY and FYNNEI. This chain's CDR3 is CASVGRSGGPGTGELFF. CDR3 DNA: TGTGCCAGCGTGGGTAGGAGCGGGGGGCCGGGGACCGGGGAGCTGTTTTTT.

This chain uses TRBV2 with TRBJ1-4, with no clear D. The V end lost 7 bases, the J end lost 0 bases, and 18 bases lay between the germline ends. CDR3 length equals 17 residues. CDR1 and CDR2 (germline): SNHLY, FYNNEI. CDR3 protein: CASTPRFVPATNEKLFF. The CDR3 coding sequence is TGTGCCAGCACTCCCCGGTTTGTTCCAGCAACTAATGAAAAACTGTTTTTT.